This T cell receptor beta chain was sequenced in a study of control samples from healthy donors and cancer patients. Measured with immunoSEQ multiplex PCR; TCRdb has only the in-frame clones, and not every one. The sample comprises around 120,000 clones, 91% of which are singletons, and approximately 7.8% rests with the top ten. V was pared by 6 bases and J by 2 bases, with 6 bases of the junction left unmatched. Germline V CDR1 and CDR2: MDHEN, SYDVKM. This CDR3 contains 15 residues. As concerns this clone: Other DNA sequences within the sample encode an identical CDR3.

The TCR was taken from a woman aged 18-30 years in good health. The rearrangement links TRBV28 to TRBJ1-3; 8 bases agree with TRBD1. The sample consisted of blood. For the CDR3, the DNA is TGTGCCAGCAGATCGGACAGGGTGCCTGGAAACACCATATATTTT. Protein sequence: CASRSDRVPGNTIYF.